Following are 15 T cell receptor beta chains from one sample sequenced in a study. The data were produced by immunoSEQ multiplex PCR, yet TCRdb's version contains in-frame clones alone and is incomplete. The data hold around 50,000 clones, with 85% to 95% observed a single time. The sequenced sample was PBMCs. These receptors all come from a man between 40 and 49 years old with rheumatoid arthritis.

J is TRBJ2-7 and V is TRBV5-4, with 7 bases that match TRBD1. The junction had 3 bases not matched to a gene; V was cut back by 3 bases and J by 0 bases. This CDR3 region has 14 residues. Germline values: CDR1 SGHNT, CDR2 YYREEE (reference sequence). The CDR3 DNA reads as TGTGCCAGCAGCTCGGGACAGCTCTCCTACGAGCAGTACTTC. The encoded protein is CASSSGQLSYEQYF.

This clone appeared once. The chain employs TRBV9 and TRBJ1-1, with 11 bases that match TRBD1. The V gene's germline CDR1 is SGDLS and CDR2 YYNGEE. This CDR3 has 17 amino acids. V shed 2 bases and J 7 bases; nucleotides not matched to a gene: 13. The CDR3 sequence is CASSVGQGAPFKDEAFF. The CDR3 bases are TGTGCCAGCAGCGTTGGACAGGGGGCCCCCTTTAAGGATGAAGCTTTCTTT.

The chain is built from TRBV7-9 and TRBJ1-1; a possible D gene is TRBD1 (6 bases). The V end lost 4 bases, the J end lost 1 base, and 10 bases lay between the germline ends. CDR1 and CDR2 from the germline V gene are SEHNR and FQNEAQ (reference sequence). CDR3 length equals 14 residues. CDR3 in DNA: TGTGCCAGCAGCTACCCAGGGGAGAACACTGAAGCTTTCTTT. This gives the protein CASSYPGENTEAFF. Based on the CDR3 plus reference TRBV7-9 and TRBJ1-1, the full variable domain is DTGVSQNPRHKITKRGQNVTFRCDPISEHNRLYWYRQTLGQGPEFLTYFQNEAQLEKSRLLSDRFSAERPKGSFSTLEIQRTEQGDSAMYLCASSYPGENTEAFFGQGTRLTVV.

A note on this clone: At one end the junction does not follow the germline gene, possibly because of a read error. This rearrangement joins TRBV7-7 to TRBJ2-1, with 8 bases aligning to TRBD2. This CDR3 contains 16 residues. Germline CDR1 SSHAT, CDR2 FNYEAQ (reference sequence). CDR3 residues: CASSPNPGGARNEQFF. The CDR3 coding sequence is TGTGCTAGCAGCCCAAACCCGGGGGGGGCCAGGAATGAGCAGTTCTTC.

The chain combines TRBV6-5 with TRBJ1-5; TRBD1 might be the D (5 bases). CDR3 size: 14 residues. V was trimmed by 0 bases and J by 8 bases, leaving 11 bases between them. CDR1 and CDR2 (germline): MNHEY, SVGAGI. The CDR3 here is CASSYSRGLEPQHF. The CDR3 nucleotides read TGTGCCAGCAGTTACTCGAGGGGTTTGGAGCCCCAGCATTTT.

The chain has TRBV9 and TRBJ2-2; 7 positions match TRBD2. The J segment lost 9 bases and the V segment lost 0 bases, leaving 8 bases of the junction unmatched. This CDR3 is 15 amino acids long. CDR1 is SGDLS and CDR2 is YYNGEE in the germline V gene. The CDR3 region has the DNA TGTGCCAGCAGCGTAGGGCGTCTAGCGGAGCGGGAGCTGTTTTTT. Protein: CASSVGRLAERELFF.

V usage is TRBV18 and J usage is TRBJ2-5; possibly TRBD1 for D (5 bases). In germline, CDR1 is KGHSH, CDR2 LQKENI. V was trimmed by 3 bases and J by 0 bases, leaving 8 bases between them. This CDR3 is built from 14 residues. CDR3 amino acids: CASSPGQYQETQYF. In DNA form, the CDR3 reads TGTGCCAGCTCACCGGGGCAGTACCAAGAGACCCAGTACTTC.

The chain combines TRBV18 with TRBJ2-1; 11 positions agree with TRBD2. Germline CDR1 and CDR2: KGHSH and LQKENI. There are 16 residues in the CDR3. V gave up 3 bases and J gave up 4 bases; unmatched junction bases: 5. CDR3: CASSPGTSGHYNEQFF. The CDR3 nucleotides are TGTGCCAGCTCACCCGGGACTAGCGGACATTACAATGAGCAGTTCTTC.

The rearrangement links TRBV4-1 to TRBJ2-7, with D possibly matching TRBD1 (5 bases). The V gene's germline CDR1 is MGHRA and CDR2 YSYEKL. The V end was cut by 0 bases, the J end by 3 bases, with 18 bases between. The CDR3 is 17 residues long. This CDR3 is CASSQDQGAPFNYEQYF. In DNA form, the CDR3 reads TGCGCCAGCAGCCAAGATCAAGGGGCCCCATTTAACTACGAGCAGTACTTC.

The CDR3 loop is CASTRQGLYGYTF. The CDR3 coding sequence is TGTGCCAGCACAAGACAGGGGCTTTATGGCTACACCTTC. The rearrangement uses TRBV6-5 and TRBJ1-2; 8 bases map to TRBD1. V lost 7 bases to trimming and J lost 5 bases; unmatched junction nucleotides: 6. CDR1 MNHEY and CDR2 SVGAGI come from the germline V gene. The CDR3 is made up of 13 amino acids.

This rearrangement joins TRBV14 to TRBJ2-7, with D possibly being TRBD1 (6 bases). The CDR3 runs to 15 residues. The germline V gene has CDR1 SGHDN and CDR2 FVKESK. Trimming removed 1 base at V and 6 bases at J, with 16 bases between. The CDR3 sequence is CASSQVPHRAGEQYF. In nucleotides, the CDR3 is TGTGCCAGCAGCCAAGTGCCCCACAGGGCTGGCGAGCAGTACTTC.

The chain employs TRBV18 and TRBJ2-3; 10 bases align to TRBD2. Germline V gives CDR1 KGHSH, CDR2 LQKENI. J gave up 2 bases and V 0 bases, and 8 bases lay outside the gene matches. This CDR3 spans 18 amino acids. The CDR3 spells CASSPPRLAGEITDTQYF. The CDR3 nucleotides read TGTGCCAGCTCACCACCAAGGCTAGCGGGAGAGATCACAGATACGCAGTATTTT.

The chain couples TRBV6-2 or TRBV6-3 to TRBJ2-7; unclear D gene. V lost 7 bases and J 4 bases, leaving 11 bases between the germline ends. The germline V gene has CDR1 MNHEY and CDR2 SVGEGT. This CDR3 contains 12 residues. The CDR3 DNA reads as TGTGCCAGCACCCCGGACGGGTACGAGCAGTACTTC. This codes for CASTPDGYEQYF.

This clone was picked up a small number of times. The genes are TRBV7-9 and TRBJ2-7; D call uncertain. Per the germline V gene, CDR1 is SEHNR and CDR2 is FQNEAQ (reference sequence). V lost 1 base, J lost 1 base, and 11 bases lay in between. The CDR3 is 15 residues long. The CDR3 bases are TGTGCCAGCAGCTTAGAGTCGGTCTTTTCCTACGAGCAGTACTTC. Translation: CASSLESVFSYEQYF.

The chain carries TRBV4-1 and TRBJ2-4, with TRBD1 matching 7 bases. Per germline, CDR1 MGHRA and CDR2 YSYEKL. The junction had 13 bases not matched to a gene; V was cut back by 2 bases and J by 0 bases. This CDR3 is built from 19 residues. The CDR3 coding sequence is TGCGCCAGCAGCCAATCGTTTCAAACAGGGGTAATAGCCAAAAACATTCAGTACTTC. Translated: CASSQSFQTGVIAKNIQYF.